Shown below are 9 T cell receptor beta chains from a single sample sequenced in a study of T-cell memory formation after mild COVID-19. TCRdb ran MiXCR on the 5' RACE reads and lists one entry per CDR3 protein. The repertoire has 300,000 to 400,000 distinct CDR3 sequences, 13% to 15% of them found once; the top ten carry around a fifth. Material: PBMCs or a T cell subset sorted from them (not recorded which). The receptors here all came from a man aged 18 to 35 who had mild COVID-19 (a few samples of this study predate the infection). Cell type and time point are not known.

This clonotype appeared a few times. The chain links TRBV5-1 to TRBJ2-5; D unresolved. The V end lost 2 bases, the J end lost 2 bases, and 7 bases lay between the germline ends. CDR1 SGHRS and CDR2 YFSETQ come from the germline V gene. This CDR3 spans 13 amino acids. Written as DNA, the CDR3 is TGCGCCAGCAGCTTACAGAGTCAAGAGACCCAGTACTTC. Translating it yields CASSLQSQETQYF.

This clonotype was picked up a small number of times. The rearrangement joins TRBV7-2 to TRBJ2-3; weak D call: TRBD1 (5 bases). Germline V gene lookup returns CDR1 SGHTA and CDR2 FQGNSA. The V gene lost 4 bases and the J gene lost 5 bases, with 7 bases spanning the gap. This CDR3 has 12 residues. The CDR3 is CASSSGQDTQYF. The CDR3 bases are TGTGCCAGCAGCTCCGGACAAGATACGCAGTATTTT.

The chain employs TRBV7-2 and TRBJ2-3; D is unresolved. Germline CDR1 reads SGHTA; CDR2 reads FQGNSA. Trimming took off 5 bases at V and 4 bases at J, with 16 bases between the two ends. CDR3 length: 15 amino acids. The CDR3 DNA reads as TGTGCCAGCAGCAGCTGGTCCTCCGGCGCAGATACGCAGTATTTT. Encoded protein: CASSSWSSGADTQYF.

This clonotype turned up a few times. The J gene is TRBJ2-5, the V gene TRBV4-1; D perhaps matches TRBD2 (5 bases). Germline assignment: CDR1 MGHRA and CDR2 YSYEKL. The CDR3 covers 16 residues. The germline V and J ends were trimmed by 2 bases and 4 bases, with 17 bases remaining between them. CDR3 loop: CASSQYSTPRGETQYF. For the CDR3, the DNA is TGCGCCAGCAGCCAATACAGTACTCCCCGGGGAGAGACCCAGTACTTC.

This sequence joins TRBV25-1 and TRBJ1-1; 10 bases are shared with TRBD1. Germline loops: CDR1 MGHDK, CDR2 SYGVNS. There are 17 residues in the CDR3. After removal of 3 bases from V and 5 bases from J, the junction contained 12 bases not matched to a gene. The CDR3 nucleotides read TGTGCCAGCAGTGAGCGATCCGGGACAGGGGTTGGGACTGAAGCTTTCTTT. Translating gives CASSERSGTGVGTEAFF.

This clonotype was seen a few times. This sequence joins TRBV5-4 and TRBJ2-3, with a possible D match to TRBD1 (5 bases). The ends were cut back, 4 bases at V and 0 bases at J, with 15 bases in the middle. The CDR3 has 16 residues. Germline CDR1 reads SGHNT; CDR2 reads YYREEE (reference sequence). The CDR3 sequence: CASSPDSRASTDTQYF. DNA of the CDR3: TGTGCCAGCAGCCCCGACAGCAGAGCTAGCACAGATACGCAGTATTTT.

The chain couples TRBV12-3 or TRBV12-4 to TRBJ1-5; D is perhaps TRBD1 (5 bases). The CDR3 loop spans 14 amino acids. Trimming pared 4 bases from V and 7 bases from J, leaving 14 bases between. CDR3 sequence: CASSWGGSSQPQHF. CDR3 bases: TGTGCCAGCAGTTGGGGGGGATCCTCCCAGCCCCAGCATTTT.

The genes are TRBV12-3 or TRBV12-4 and TRBJ1-2; no definite D call. Trimming pared 3 bases from V and 8 bases from J, leaving 13 bases between. This CDR3 comprises 13 residues. The CDR3 nucleotides are TGTGCCAGCAGTTTCTTTTTGGCAGACGGCTACACCTTC. Translating gives CASSFFLADGYTF.

This clonotype was seen a handful of times. This chain joins TRBV24-1 and TRBJ2-1, with 14 positions matching TRBD2. With V trimmed by 3 bases and J by 7 bases, 4 bases remained unmatched. The CDR3 sequence is 16 residues long. The germline CDR1 and CDR2 sequences are KGHDR and SFDVKD. CDR3 in amino acids: CATSDPGLAGVNEQFF. The CDR3 nucleotides are TGTGCCACCAGTGATCCGGGACTAGCGGGGGTAAATGAGCAGTTCTTC.